Presented here are 7 T cell receptor beta chains from one specimen sequenced in a study of OX40 agonist ivuxolimab in advanced cancers. The protocol was immunoSEQ multiplex PCR, while the TCRdb copy is restricted to in-frame clones and leaves out a portion. The sample consists of roughly 100,000 clones, over 85% of them appearing once. The sequencing here drew on CD4+ or CD8+ T cells sorted from blood, taken in a trial of the OX40 agonist ivuxolimab. Source of these receptors: an adult with an advanced solid tumor such as melanoma, head and neck, liver or kidney cancer.

V usage is TRBV7-9 and J usage is TRBJ1-6, with a tentative D call TRBD1 (5 bases). The CDR3 totals 14 residues. Per germline, CDR1 SEHNR and CDR2 FQNEAQ (reference sequence). V gave up 3 bases and J gave up 9 bases, with 12 bases separating them. Here the CDR3 reads CASSFGRDGSPLHF. The CDR3 nucleotides are TGTGCCAGCAGCTTCGGCAGGGACGGTTCACCCCTCCACTTT. Full variable domain (outside the CDR3, taken from reference TRBV7-9 and TRBJ1-6): DTGVSQNPRHKITKRGQNVTFRCDPISEHNRLYWYRQTLGQGPEFLTYFQNEAQLEKSRLLSDRFSAERPKGSFSTLEIQRTEQGDSAMYLCASSFGRDGSPLHFGNGTRLTVT.

The V and J genes are TRBV30 and TRBJ1-1, with D possibly being TRBD1 (5 bases). This CDR3 has 16 residues. Germline V lookup: CDR1 GTSNPN, CDR2 SVGIG (reference sequence). Deletions cut 0 bases from V and 1 base from J, with 15 bases between. In DNA form, the CDR3 reads TGTGCCTGGAGTGTTTTTCAGGCAGGGCAGAACACTGAAGCTTTCTTT. Amino acid sequence: CAWSVFQAGQNTEAFF.

This clone appeared once. The chain combines TRBV30 with TRBJ1-6, with 9 bases lining up with TRBD1. V shed 4 bases and J 6 bases; nucleotides not matched to a gene: 7. CDR3 length: 15 residues. Germline V gene sequence: CDR1 GTSNPN, CDR2 SVGIG (reference sequence). The CDR3 bases are TGTGCCTGGAAAACCCCGGGACAGGGTAATTCACCCCTCCACTTT. Its protein is CAWKTPGQGNSPLHF.

The chain joins TRBV28 to TRBJ1-4, with D tentatively TRBD1 (5 bases). Trimming took off 4 bases at V and 5 bases at J, with 14 bases between the two ends. The CDR3 runs to 15 residues. Germline CDR1 and CDR2: MDHEN and SYDVKM. The CDR3 coding sequence is TGTGCCAGCAGTTCTCCCGGGACGAAAAATGAAAAACTGTTTTTT. It translates to CASSSPGTKNEKLFF.

The rearrangement links TRBV20-1 to TRBJ2-2; unclear D gene. Germline V gene lookup returns CDR1 DFQATT and CDR2 SNEGSKA (reference sequence). This CDR3 contains 11 residues. The germline V and J ends were trimmed by 6 bases and 5 bases, with 7 bases remaining between them. CDR3 nucleotide sequence: TGCAGTGCCTGGGCGACCGGGGAGCTGTTTTTT. Translating it yields CSAWATGELFF.

This clone was seen once. V and J are TRBV7-2 and TRBJ2-3; D not certain. V lost 1 base, J lost 2 bases, and 10 bases lay in between. This CDR3 has 15 amino acids. In germline, CDR1 is SGHTA, CDR2 FQGNSA. The CDR3: CASSLGPAFTDTQYF. In DNA form, the CDR3 reads TGTGCCAGCAGCTTAGGTCCTGCTTTCACAGATACGCAGTATTTT. Full variable domain (outside the CDR3, taken from reference TRBV7-2 and TRBJ2-3): GAGVSQSPSNKVTEKGKDVELRCDPISGHTALYWYRQSLGQGLEFLIYFQGNSAPDKSGLPSDRFSAERTGGSVSTLTIQRTQQEDSAVYLCASSLGPAFTDTQYFGPGTRLTVL.

The CDR3 is CASSFLGRDYGYTF. Here the CDR3 DNA reads TGTGCCAGCAGTTTTCTGGGCAGGGACTATGGCTACACCTTC. V is TRBV28 and J is TRBJ1-2, with TRBD1 as a possible D gene (5 bases). The CDR3 loop spans 14 amino acids. CDR1 and CDR2 from the germline V gene are MDHEN and SYDVKM. Between the trimmed V and J ends, which lost 3 bases and 3 bases, there was a span of 11 bases.